This TCR beta chain derives from a study of blood T cells in healthy people across ages. General observations from the study: Because donor CMV status was unknown, expanded clonotype changes were possibly confounded.

It was with a sample-barcoded 5' primer and a J-beta primer mix that a second PCR of roughly 7 to 12 cycles was run. The authors tagged each cDNA molecule using a template-switch adaptor with 12 random nucleotides. Samples each returned at least 2.5 million CDR3-containing paired-end reads. TCRdb re-called the 5' RACE reads with MiXCR, one entry per CDR3 protein. In the table there are about 780,000 distinct CDR3 sequences, 20% to 30% of which are singletons. Germline V CDR1 and CDR2: SGHRS, YFSETQ. Trimming shortened V by 4 bases and J by 2 bases, and 11 bases separated the two germline ends. The CDR3 consists of 14 residues. This clonotype was counted between two and nine times. The antigen is undetermined. These data are also associated with another study on T cells of mothers and their children. As that report states: Using the M1S primer, the second PCR added sample barcodes along with 2-4 random nucleotides.

The TCR sequence derives from a boy between 5 and 17 years old in good health. The chain combines TRBV5-1 with TRBJ2-3, with D unresolved. Sequencing was performed on blood. The CDR3 is CASSLNGPTDTQYF. In DNA form, the CDR3 reads TGCGCCAGCAGCCTCAACGGACCCACAGATACGCAGTATTTT. Full variable domain (rest looked up from reference TRBV5-1 and TRBJ2-3): KAGVTQTPRYLIKTRGQQVTLSCSPISGHRSVSWYQQTPGQGLQFLFEYFSETQRNKGNFPGRFSGRQFSNSRSEMNVSTLELGDSALYLCASSLNGPTDTQYFGPGTRLTVL.